The 26 T cell receptor beta chains presented below share a single source sample, sequenced in a study of blood T cell repertoires in COVID-19. TCRdb keeps only in-frame clones here, not all; method: immunoSEQ multiplex PCR. The sample has 150,000 to 200,000 clones; approximately 89% are singletons. Sequencing used peripheral blood. The receptors here all came from a man aged 70 or older with acute or convalescent COVID-19.

The chain uses TRBV7-2 and TRBJ2-1; 9 bases map to TRBD2. The CDR3 has 16 amino acids. Looked up from germline, CDR1 is SGHTA and CDR2 is FQGNSA. V lost 4 bases and J lost 4; bases outside the gene matches: 8. CDR3 loop: CASSSRFSGGYNEQFF. CDR3 in DNA: TGTGCCAGCAGCTCCCGTTTTAGCGGGGGTTACAATGAGCAGTTCTTC.

The chain uses TRBV27 and TRBJ1-1; possibly TRBD1 for D (5 bases). V was trimmed by 7 bases and J by 7 bases, leaving 10 bases between them. The germline CDR1 and CDR2 sequences are MNHEY and SMNVEV (reference sequence). The CDR3 runs 11 residues. Here the CDR3 reads CASKSQGEAFF. Here the CDR3 DNA reads TGTGCCAGCAAGAGCCAGGGTGAAGCTTTCTTT.

The J gene is TRBJ1-6, the V gene TRBV27; 7 positions match TRBD1. The V gene end was trimmed by 1 base and the J gene end by 9 bases; junction bases not matched to a gene: 6. In germline, CDR1 is MNHEY, CDR2 SMNVEV (reference sequence). The CDR3 totals 15 residues. The CDR3 bases are TGTGCCAGCAGTTTATTGGGGCAGGGGGTTTCACCCCTCCACTTT. As protein: CASSLLGQGVSPLHF.

This clone was observed a handful of times. Here the CDR3 DNA reads TGTGCCACCAGTGATGGTGGCCAGCCCCAGCATTTT. Translated, it gives CATSDGGQPQHF. This chain joins TRBV24-1 and TRBJ1-5; D gene uncertain. The germline V and J ends were trimmed by 3 bases and 7 bases, with 6 bases remaining between them. The CDR3 consists of 12 residues. CDR1 is KGHDR, CDR2 SFDVKD, per germline.

This clone was counted a single time. The rearrangement uses TRBV5-6 and TRBJ1-1; no clear D gene. The CDR3 totals 16 residues. Trimming shortened V by 1 base and J by 1 base, and 14 bases separated the two germline ends. Germline assignment: CDR1 SGHDT and CDR2 YYEEEE. The CDR3 sequence: CASSLSINRGNTEAFF. CDR3 coding DNA: TGTGCCAGCAGCTTGTCTATCAACCGTGGGAACACTGAAGCTTTCTTT.

The rearrangement links TRBV7-9 to TRBJ2-7; no firm D call. CDR1 is SEHNR and CDR2 is FQNEAQ in the germline V gene (reference sequence). V dropped 5 bases and J dropped 2 bases, with 7 bases sitting between them. This CDR3 spans 12 amino acids. The CDR3 region has the DNA TGTGCCAGCAGCCCAGGAACCTACGAGCAGTACTTC. It is translated as CASSPGTYEQYF.

The chain uses TRBV2 and TRBJ1-2, with TRBD1 matching over 7 bases. The CDR3 totals 13 residues. Germline V gives CDR1 SNHLY, CDR2 FYNNEI. Trimming at V came to 5 bases and at J to 8 bases, leaving 8 bases not matched to a gene. The CDR3 sequence: CASSRDRDDGYTF. CDR3 coding DNA: TGTGCCAGCAGTCGAGACAGGGATGACGGCTACACCTTC.

The chain carries TRBV28 and TRBJ2-7, with a tentative D call TRBD1 (5 bases). The V end was cut by 2 bases, the J end by 1 base, with 6 bases between. Germline V gives CDR1 MDHEN, CDR2 SYDVKM. The CDR3 consists of 13 residues. The CDR3 bases are TGTGCCAGCAGTTTACAGGGATCCTACGAGCAGTACTTC. It encodes CASSLQGSYEQYF.

The J gene is TRBJ2-3, the V gene TRBV10-3; 9 positions agree with TRBD2. With V trimmed by 4 bases and J by 0 bases, 2 bases remained unmatched. Germline V gene sequence: CDR1 ENHRY, CDR2 SYGVKD. CDR3 size: 15 residues. The CDR3 bases are TGTGCCATCAGTGGGGGACTAGCCAGCACAGATACGCAGTATTTT. Protein product: CAISGGLASTDTQYF.

This chain links TRBV28 with TRBJ2-7; D is ambiguous. This CDR3 contains 14 residues. Germline-derived CDR1 and CDR2 are MDHEN and SYDVKM. Trimming took 6 bases from V and 0 from J, leaving 12 bases between them. The CDR3 spells CASRNTISSYEQYF. The CDR3 DNA is TGTGCCAGCAGGAATACAATTTCCTCCTACGAGCAGTACTTC.

The CDR3 loop reads CASSFPGQGMETQYF. The CDR3, as DNA: TGTGCCAGCAGCTTCCCGGGACAGGGGATGGAGACCCAGTACTTC. The chain links TRBV7-2 to TRBJ2-5, with 10 positions matching TRBD1. Trimming removed 3 bases from V and 5 bases from J; junction bases left unmatched: 6. This CDR3 spans 15 amino acids. Germline-derived CDR1 and CDR2 are SGHTA and FQGNSA.

The chain couples TRBV6-5 to TRBJ1-3, with 8 bases that match TRBD1. The V and J ends lost 5 bases and 3 bases, in that order; junction bases with no gene match: 6. The germline V gene encodes CDR1 MNHEY and CDR2 SVGAGI. CDR3 length: 15 residues. The CDR3: CASSRTGPNGNTIYF. The CDR3 coding sequence is TGTGCCAGCAGTCGGACAGGGCCAAATGGAAACACCATATATTTT.

In its sample, this clone was seen once. This chain links TRBV7-2 with TRBJ1-1; D is uncertain. V was shortened by 2 bases and J by 3 bases, with 10 bases between the two germline ends. This CDR3 comprises 14 residues. Per germline, CDR1 SGHTA and CDR2 FQGNSA. The CDR3 region has the DNA TGTGCCAGCAGCTTAATCGGAGTGGACACTGAAGCTTTCTTT. Protein sequence: CASSLIGVDTEAFF. Full variable domain (outside the CDR3, taken from reference TRBV7-2 and TRBJ1-1): GAGVSQSPSNKVTEKGKDVELRCDPISGHTALYWYRQSLGQGLEFLIYFQGNSAPDKSGLPSDRFSAERTGGSVSTLTIQRTQQEDSAVYLCASSLIGVDTEAFFGQGTRLTVV.

DNA for the CDR3: TGTGCCAGCAGTTACAGGGGGCCAACTGAAGCTTTCTTT. Translation gives CASSYRGPTEAFF. This chain uses TRBV6-5 with TRBJ1-1; 7 bases agree with TRBD1. Germline V gives CDR1 MNHEY, CDR2 SVGAGI. There are 13 residues in the CDR3. V was pared by 2 bases and J by 5 bases, with 2 bases of the junction left unmatched.

In this sample, this clone turned up once. V and J are TRBV7-9 and TRBJ2-3; possible D gene TRBD1, 6 bases. The V gene's germline CDR1 is SEHNR and CDR2 FQNEAQ (reference sequence). V was trimmed by 1 base and J by 3 bases, leaving 17 bases between them. There are 17 residues in the CDR3. The CDR3, as DNA: TGTGCCAGCAGCTTAGAACTGTTGGGGGCGGTAACAGATACGCAGTATTTT. Translated, it gives CASSLELLGAVTDTQYF.

This clone was found a few times. This chain uses TRBV13 with TRBJ2-5; TRBD1 aligns across 9 bases. V lost 4 bases, J lost 4 bases, and 1 base stayed unmatched. The CDR3 length is 13 residues. Germline V lookup: CDR1 PRHDT, CDR2 FYEKMQ (reference sequence). CDR3 region: CASSSGQGETQYF. CDR3 sequence (DNA): TGTGCCAGCAGCTCGGGACAGGGAGAGACCCAGTACTTC.

This sequence joins TRBV4-3 and TRBJ2-1; 8 nucleotides line up with TRBD2. This CDR3 has 16 residues. Trimming cost V 0 bases and J 4 bases; bases outside gene matches: 5. The germline gives CDR1 LGHNA, CDR2 YSLEER. CDR3 in DNA: TGCGCCAGCAGCCAAGATACAGCGGGGGATTACAATGAGCAGTTCTTC. It translates to CASSQDTAGDYNEQFF.

The J gene is TRBJ1-5, the V gene TRBV30, with D possibly matching TRBD1 (5 bases). The CDR3 consists of 13 residues. Germline values: CDR1 GTSNPN, CDR2 SVGIG (reference sequence). The V gene lost 1 base and the J gene lost 6 bases, with 10 bases spanning the gap. CDR3 region: CAWSGGVSQPQHF. CDR3 bases: TGTGCCTGGAGTGGGGGGGTAAGTCAGCCCCAGCATTTT.

CDR3 loop: CASRIRTSGDNEQFF. The CDR3, as DNA: TGTGCCAGCAGGATTCGGACTAGCGGGGACAATGAGCAGTTCTTC. The gene calls are TRBV3-1 (or the pseudogene TRBV3-2) and TRBJ2-1, with 12 nucleotides matching TRBD2. The germline gives CDR1 LGHDT, CDR2 YNNKEL (reference sequence). The CDR3 runs to 15 residues. Losses at the gene ends were 6 bases for V and 5 bases for J; bases not matched to a gene: 5.

The gene calls are TRBV11-2 and TRBJ1-6, with 8 bases aligning to TRBD1. CDR3 length: 15 amino acids. V was clipped by 5 bases and J by 14 bases; unmatched bases: 14. Germline V gene lookup returns CDR1 SGHAT and CDR2 FQNNGV. The CDR3 reads CASSRGAGGFGALHF. CDR3 DNA: TGTGCCAGCAGCCGTGGGGCAGGGGGCTTCGGGGCCCTCCACTTT.

This chain uses TRBV2 with TRBJ1-5, with D unresolved. V was cut by 7 bases and J by 4 bases, with 17 bases left in between. The germline V gene has CDR1 SNHLY and CDR2 FYNNEI. The CDR3 is 15 residues long. The CDR3 protein is CASIQNREINQPQHF. The CDR3, as DNA: TGTGCCAGCATTCAAAACCGGGAAATTAATCAGCCCCAGCATTTT.

The rearrangement links TRBV4-1 to TRBJ1-2; D gene uncertain. Germline-derived CDR1 and CDR2 are MGHRA and YSYEKL. V was pared by 1 base and J by 6 bases, with 21 bases between. The CDR3 length is 17 residues. The DNA of the CDR3 is TGCGCCAGCAGCCAAGCGCCTTCAGGTTGGGGAGAGGATGGCTACACCTTC. Encoded protein: CASSQAPSGWGEDGYTF.

The chain employs TRBV10-2 and TRBJ2-7, with D possibly matching TRBD2 (5 bases). Per the germline V gene, CDR1 is WSHSY and CDR2 is SAAADI. V gave up 0 bases and J gave up 0 bases, with 21 bases separating them. The CDR3 consists of 19 residues. CDR3 protein: CASSESNYGGRGSSYEQYF. The CDR3 region has the DNA TGCGCCAGCAGTGAGTCAAATTATGGAGGACGGGGAAGCTCCTACGAGCAGTACTTC.

The V call is TRBV28, the J call TRBJ2-2; TRBD1 might be the D (7 bases). CDR1 MDHEN and CDR2 SYDVKM come from the germline V gene. The CDR3 runs 15 residues. The germline V and J ends were trimmed by 5 bases and 6 bases, with 16 bases remaining between them. CDR3: CASSPGGTGAGELFF. For the CDR3, the DNA is TGTGCCAGCAGTCCCGGGGGTACAGGGGCCGGGGAGCTGTTTTTT.

The rearrangement uses TRBV25-1 and TRBJ2-1, with no clear D. The germline V and J ends were trimmed by 1 base and 2 bases, with 18 bases remaining between them. CDR3 length: 18 amino acids. Germline V lookup: CDR1 MGHDK, CDR2 SYGVNS. DNA of the CDR3: TGTGCCAGCAGTGAATCAATTAGCTACCCAGCACCCTACAATGAGCAGTTCTTC. Translation: CASSESISYPAPYNEQFF.

V gene TRBV3-1 (or the pseudogene TRBV3-2) combines with J gene TRBJ1-2; no reliable D call. Trimming pared 6 bases from V and 7 bases from J, leaving 18 bases between. Germline-derived CDR1 and CDR2 are LGHDT and YNNKEL (reference sequence). The CDR3 consists of 14 residues. CDR3 in amino acids: CASSPAAVESGYTF. Written as DNA, the CDR3 is TGTGCCAGCAGTCCCGCCGCGGTGGAAAGTGGCTACACCTTC.